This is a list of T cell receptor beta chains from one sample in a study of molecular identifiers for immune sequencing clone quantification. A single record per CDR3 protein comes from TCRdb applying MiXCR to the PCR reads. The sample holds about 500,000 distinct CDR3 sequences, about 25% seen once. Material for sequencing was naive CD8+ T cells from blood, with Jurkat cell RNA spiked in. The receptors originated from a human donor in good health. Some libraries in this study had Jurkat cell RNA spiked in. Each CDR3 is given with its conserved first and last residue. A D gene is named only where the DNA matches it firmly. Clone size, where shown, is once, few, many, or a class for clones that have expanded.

TGTGCCAGCAGCCCAAGACAGGGACCGGCGTCAGAGACCCAGTACTTC CASSPRQGPASETQYF . TRBV7-9 16 TRBD1 TRBJ2-5
TGCAGTGCGGGACTAGTGGGCAATGAGCAGTTCTTC CSAGLVGNEQFF few TRBV20-1 12 TRBD2 TRBJ2-1
TGTGCCAGCAGCCTAGAACCGAGGGATACGCAGTATTTT CASSLEPRDTQYF . TRBV7-9 13 . TRBJ2-3
TGTGCCAGCAGCTCACAGGGGGCAGGAGGCACAGATACGCAGTATTTT CASSSQGAGGTDTQYF . TRBV7-6 16 TRBD1 TRBJ2-3
TGTGCCAGCAGGCCGGTTCCGGGACAAAGCACAGATACGCAGTATTTT CASRPVPGQSTDTQYF few TRBV6-2/TRBV6-3 16 . TRBJ2-3
TGTGCCAGCAGCCAGACAGGGGGCTCATATTCACCCCTCCACTTT CASSQTGGSYSPLHF . TRBV9 15 TRBD1 TRBJ1-6
TGTGCCAGCAGCCAAGATGTCATGGTGAACACTGAAGCTTTCTTT CASSQDVMVNTEAFF few TRBV3-1 15 . TRBJ1-1
TGTGCCAGCAGCTTAGTTACCGGCAGCCTTTCCTACAATGAGCAGTTCTTC CASSLVTGSLSYNEQFF few TRBV11-2 17 . TRBJ2-1
TGTGCCTGGGCCGCGACTAGCGGGGGTAGTGCAGATACGCAGTATTTT CAWAATSGGSADTQYF few TRBV30 16 TRBD2 TRBJ2-3
TGTGCCAGCAGCCGACCGACTAGCGGGGGGCCATCCTACAATGAGCAGTTCTTC CASSRPTSGGPSYNEQFF . TRBV13 18 TRBD2 TRBJ2-1
TGTGCCAGCTCCCCGGTAGGGCGGACTAATGAAAAACTGTTTTTT CASSPVGRTNEKLFF few TRBV12-3/TRBV12-4 15 . TRBJ1-4
TGTGCCAGCAGCTCCCGGGACAGCTCATTCACTGAAGCTTTCTTT CASSSRDSSFTEAFF many TRBV5-6 15 TRBD1 TRBJ1-1